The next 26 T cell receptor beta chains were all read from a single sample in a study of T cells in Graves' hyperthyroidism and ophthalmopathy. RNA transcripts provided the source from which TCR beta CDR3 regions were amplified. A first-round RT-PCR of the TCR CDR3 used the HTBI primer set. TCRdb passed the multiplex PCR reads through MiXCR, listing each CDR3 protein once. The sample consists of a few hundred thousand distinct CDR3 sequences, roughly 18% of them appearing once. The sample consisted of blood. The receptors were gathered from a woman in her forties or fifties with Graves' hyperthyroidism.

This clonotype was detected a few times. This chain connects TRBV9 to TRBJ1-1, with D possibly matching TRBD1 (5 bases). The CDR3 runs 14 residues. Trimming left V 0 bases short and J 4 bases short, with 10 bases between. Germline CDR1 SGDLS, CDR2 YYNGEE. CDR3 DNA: TGTGCCAGCAGCGTAGAGGGGTACGGCACTGAAGCTTTCTTT. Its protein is CASSVEGYGTEAFF.

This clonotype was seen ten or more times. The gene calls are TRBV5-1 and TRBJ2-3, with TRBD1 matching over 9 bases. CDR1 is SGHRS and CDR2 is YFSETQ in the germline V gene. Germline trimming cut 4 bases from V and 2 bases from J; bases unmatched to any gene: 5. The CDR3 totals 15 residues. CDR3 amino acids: CASSPGQGPTDTQYF. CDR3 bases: TGCGCCAGCAGCCCGGGACAGGGACCCACAGATACGCAGTATTTT.

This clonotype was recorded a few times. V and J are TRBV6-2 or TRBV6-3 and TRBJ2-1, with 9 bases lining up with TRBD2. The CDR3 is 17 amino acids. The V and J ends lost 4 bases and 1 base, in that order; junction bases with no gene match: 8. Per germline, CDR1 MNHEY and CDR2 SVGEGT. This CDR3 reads CASSFTTLAGSYNEQFF. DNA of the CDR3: TGTGCCAGCAGTTTCACCACTCTAGCGGGGTCCTACAATGAGCAGTTCTTC.

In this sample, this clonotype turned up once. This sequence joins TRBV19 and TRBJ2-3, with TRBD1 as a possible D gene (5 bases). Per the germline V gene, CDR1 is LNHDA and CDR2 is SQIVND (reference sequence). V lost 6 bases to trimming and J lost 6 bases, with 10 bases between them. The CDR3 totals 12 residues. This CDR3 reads CASRQDIDTQYF. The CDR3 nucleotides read TGTGCCAGTAGGCAGGACATCGATACGCAGTATTTT.

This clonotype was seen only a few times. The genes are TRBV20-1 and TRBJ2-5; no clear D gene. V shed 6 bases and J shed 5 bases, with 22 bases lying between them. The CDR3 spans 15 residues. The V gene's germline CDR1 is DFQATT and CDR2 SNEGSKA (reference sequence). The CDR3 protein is CSANLVPIHGETQYF. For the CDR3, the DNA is TGCAGTGCGAACCTAGTACCCATCCACGGGGAGACCCAGTACTTC.

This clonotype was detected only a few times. CDR3 bases: TGCAGCGTTGAGGGAGTAGGGGGCCTTGAAGCTTTCTTT. This sequence encodes CSVEGVGGLEAFF. The chain combines TRBV29-1 with TRBJ1-1; 7 nucleotides agree with TRBD1. The V segment lost 3 bases and the J segment 7 bases; nucleotides outside the gene matches: 8. The CDR3 spans 13 residues. Germline CDR1 reads SQVTM; CDR2 reads ANQGSEA.

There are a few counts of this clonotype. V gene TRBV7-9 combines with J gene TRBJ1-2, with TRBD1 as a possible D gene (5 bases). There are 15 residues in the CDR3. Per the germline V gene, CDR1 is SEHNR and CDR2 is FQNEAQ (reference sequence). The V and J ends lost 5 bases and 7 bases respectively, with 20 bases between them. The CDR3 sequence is CASSPGGWASGGYTF. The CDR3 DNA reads TGTGCCAGCAGCCCCGGGGGTTGGGCTTCGGGTGGCTACACCTTC.

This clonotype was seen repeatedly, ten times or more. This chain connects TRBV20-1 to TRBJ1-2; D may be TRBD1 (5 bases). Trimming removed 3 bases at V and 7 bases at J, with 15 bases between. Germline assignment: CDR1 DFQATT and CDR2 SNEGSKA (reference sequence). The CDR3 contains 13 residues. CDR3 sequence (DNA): TGCAGTGCTAGCCCCAGGGTAGGCGGTGGCTACACCTTC. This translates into CSASPRVGGGYTF.

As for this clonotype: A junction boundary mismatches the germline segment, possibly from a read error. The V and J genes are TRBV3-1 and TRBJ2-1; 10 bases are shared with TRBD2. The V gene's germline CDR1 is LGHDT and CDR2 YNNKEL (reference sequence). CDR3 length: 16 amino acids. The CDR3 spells CASSQDLASGSNEQFF. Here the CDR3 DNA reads TGTGCCAGCAGTCAAGATTTGGCTAGCGGGAGTAATGAGCAGTTCTTC.

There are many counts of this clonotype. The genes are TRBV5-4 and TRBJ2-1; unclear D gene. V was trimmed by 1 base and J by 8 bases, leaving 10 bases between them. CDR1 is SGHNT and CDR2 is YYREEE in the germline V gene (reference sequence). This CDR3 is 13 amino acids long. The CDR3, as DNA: TGTGCCAGCAGCTTGATCAGTTCCGATGAGCAGTTCTTC. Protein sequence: CASSLISSDEQFF.

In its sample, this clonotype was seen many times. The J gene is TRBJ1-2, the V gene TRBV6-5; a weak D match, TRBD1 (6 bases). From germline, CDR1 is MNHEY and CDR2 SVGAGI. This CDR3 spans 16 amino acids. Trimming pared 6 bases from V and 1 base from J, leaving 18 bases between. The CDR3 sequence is CASREGGYRDNYGYTF. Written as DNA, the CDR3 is TGTGCCAGCAGGGAGGGAGGTTACAGGGATAACTATGGCTACACCTTC.

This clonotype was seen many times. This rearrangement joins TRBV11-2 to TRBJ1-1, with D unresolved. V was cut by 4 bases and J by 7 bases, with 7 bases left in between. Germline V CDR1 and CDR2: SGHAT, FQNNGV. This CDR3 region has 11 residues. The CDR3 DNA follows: TGTGCCAGCAGCTCTTCCCTTGAAGCTTTCTTT. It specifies CASSSSLEAFF.

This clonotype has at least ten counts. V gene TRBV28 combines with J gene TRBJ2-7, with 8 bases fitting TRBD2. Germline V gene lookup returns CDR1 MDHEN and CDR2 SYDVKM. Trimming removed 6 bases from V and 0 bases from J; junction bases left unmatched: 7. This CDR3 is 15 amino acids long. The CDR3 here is CASSALAVASYEQYF. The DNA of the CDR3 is TGTGCCAGCAGCGCACTAGCGGTGGCCTCCTACGAGCAGTACTTC.

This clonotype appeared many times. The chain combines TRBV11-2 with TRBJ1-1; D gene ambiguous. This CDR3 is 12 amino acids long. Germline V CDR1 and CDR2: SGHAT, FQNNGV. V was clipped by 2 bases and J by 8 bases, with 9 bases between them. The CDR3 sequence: CASSLYVREAFF. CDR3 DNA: TGTGCCAGCAGCTTATATGTCCGGGAAGCTTTCTTT.

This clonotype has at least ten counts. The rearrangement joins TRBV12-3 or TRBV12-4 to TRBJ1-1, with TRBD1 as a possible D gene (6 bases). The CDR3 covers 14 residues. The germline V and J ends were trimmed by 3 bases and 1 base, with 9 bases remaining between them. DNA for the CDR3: TGTGCCAGCAGTTTCCAGGGGCAGAACACTGAAGCTTTCTTT. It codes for CASSFQGQNTEAFF.

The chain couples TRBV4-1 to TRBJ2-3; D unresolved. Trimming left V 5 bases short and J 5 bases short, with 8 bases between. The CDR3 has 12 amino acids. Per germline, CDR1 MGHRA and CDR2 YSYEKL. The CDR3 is CASSYGGDTQYF. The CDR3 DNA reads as TGCGCCAGCAGCTACGGTGGAGATACGCAGTATTTT.

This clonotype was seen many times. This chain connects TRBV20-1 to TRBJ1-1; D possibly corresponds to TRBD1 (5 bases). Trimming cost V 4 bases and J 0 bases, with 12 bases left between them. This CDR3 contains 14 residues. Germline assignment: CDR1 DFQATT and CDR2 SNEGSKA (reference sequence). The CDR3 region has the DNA TGCAGTGCTATCGACTGGGGCATGAACACTGAAGCTTTCTTT. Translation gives CSAIDWGMNTEAFF.

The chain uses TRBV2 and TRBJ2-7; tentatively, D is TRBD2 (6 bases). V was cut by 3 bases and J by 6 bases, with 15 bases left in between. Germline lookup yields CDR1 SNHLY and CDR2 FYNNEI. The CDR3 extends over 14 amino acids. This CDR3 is CASSDQRALSEQYF. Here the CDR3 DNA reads TGTGCCAGCAGTGATCAGCGGGCCCTGAGCGAGCAGTACTTC.

The CDR3 DNA is TGTGCCAGCAAAACGGGACAGGGATCCTACGAGCAGTACTTC. Protein: CASKTGQGSYEQYF. The chain is built from TRBV27 and TRBJ2-7; 9 nucleotides agree with TRBD1. The germline CDR1 and CDR2 sequences are MNHEY and SMNVEV (reference sequence). J lost 1 base, V lost 7 bases, and 5 bases had no gene match. This CDR3 has 14 residues.

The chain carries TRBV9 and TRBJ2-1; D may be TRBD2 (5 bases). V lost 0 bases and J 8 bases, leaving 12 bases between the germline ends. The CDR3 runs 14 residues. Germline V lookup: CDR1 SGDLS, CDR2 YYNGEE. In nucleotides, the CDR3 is TGTGCCAGCAGCGTAGTTGGAGGCCAGGATGAGCAGTTCTTC. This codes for CASSVVGGQDEQFF. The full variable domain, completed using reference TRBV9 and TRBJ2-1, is DSGVTQTPKHLITATGQRVTLRCSPRSGDLSVYWYQQSLDQGLQFLIQYYNGEERAKGNILERFSAQQFPDLHSELNLSSLELGDSALYFCASSVVGGQDEQFFGPGTRLTVL.

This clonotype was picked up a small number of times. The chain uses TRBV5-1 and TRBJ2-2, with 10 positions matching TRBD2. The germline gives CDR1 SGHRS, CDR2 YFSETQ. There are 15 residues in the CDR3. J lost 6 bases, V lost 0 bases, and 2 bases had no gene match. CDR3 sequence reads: CASSLASGRSGELFF. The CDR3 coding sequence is TGCGCCAGCAGCTTGGCTAGCGGGAGATCCGGGGAGCTGTTTTTT.

CDR3 nucleotides: TGTGCCAGCAGGCGGGACAGGGGGCTGGATGAAAAACTGTTTTTT. Protein product: CASRRDRGLDEKLFF. This chain connects TRBV5-4 to TRBJ1-4; 12 bases map to TRBD1. This CDR3 is built from 15 residues. The germline gives CDR1 SGHNT, CDR2 YYREEE (reference sequence). The junction had 5 bases not matched to a gene; V was cut back by 5 bases and J by 6 bases.

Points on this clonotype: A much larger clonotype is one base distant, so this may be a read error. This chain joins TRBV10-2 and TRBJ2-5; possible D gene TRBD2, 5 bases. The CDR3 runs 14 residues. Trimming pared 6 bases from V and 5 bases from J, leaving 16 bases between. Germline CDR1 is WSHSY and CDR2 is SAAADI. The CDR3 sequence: CASRLEGGPETQYF. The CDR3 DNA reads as TGCGCCAGCAGACTAGAAGGCGGGCCCGAGACCCAGTACTTC.

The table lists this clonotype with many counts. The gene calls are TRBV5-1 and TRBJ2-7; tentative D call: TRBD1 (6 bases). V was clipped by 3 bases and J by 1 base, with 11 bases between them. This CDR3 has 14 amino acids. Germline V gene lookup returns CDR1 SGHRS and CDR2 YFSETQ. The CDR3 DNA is TGCGCCAGCAGCTCAGGGGTGTCTTCCTACGAGCAGTACTTC. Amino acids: CASSSGVSSYEQYF.

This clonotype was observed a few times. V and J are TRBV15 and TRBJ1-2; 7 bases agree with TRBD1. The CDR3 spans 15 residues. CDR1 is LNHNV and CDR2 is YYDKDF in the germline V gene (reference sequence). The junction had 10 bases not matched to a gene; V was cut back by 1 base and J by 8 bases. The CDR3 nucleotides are TGTGCCACCAGCAGAGTGGGACTCGAAGGGGGCGGCTACACCTTC. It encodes CATSRVGLEGGGYTF.

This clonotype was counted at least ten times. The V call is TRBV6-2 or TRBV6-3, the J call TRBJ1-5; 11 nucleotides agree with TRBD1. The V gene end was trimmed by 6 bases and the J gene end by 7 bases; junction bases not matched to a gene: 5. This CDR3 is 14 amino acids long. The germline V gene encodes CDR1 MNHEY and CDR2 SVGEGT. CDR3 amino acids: CASSWTGGGQPQHF. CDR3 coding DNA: TGTGCCAGCAGCTGGACAGGGGGCGGACAGCCCCAGCATTTT.